These T cell receptor beta chains were read from a single sample in a study of early T cells in non-severe SARS-CoV-2 infection. MiXCR, run by TCRdb on the 5' RACE reads, gives a single entry per CDR3 protein. The sample lists about 27,000 distinct CDR3 sequences, around 3% occurring once. The source material was whole blood. The receptors stem from an adult who was a healthcare worker with PCR-confirmed SARS-CoV-2 infection or an uninfected control (not recorded which). Both conserved end residues are part of each CDR3. A D gene is named only where the DNA matches it firmly. Size values are once, few and many counts, or a class for expanded clones, and some rows have none.

J gene: TRBJ1-4; D gene: NA; V gene: TRBV6-2/TRBV6-3; clone size: NA; CDR3 protein: CASSYSKGSATNEKLFF; CDR3 DNA: TGTGCCAGCAGTTACTCGAAGGGCAGTGCAACTAATGAAAAACTGTTTTTT
J gene: TRBJ2-3; D gene: NA; V gene: TRBV27; clone size: many; CDR3 protein: CASSLRPRGLTDTQYF; CDR3 DNA: TGTGCCAGCAGTTTAAGGCCGCGGGGCCTTACAGATACGCAGTATTTT
J gene: TRBJ2-3; D gene: NA; V gene: TRBV24-1; clone size: many; CDR3 protein: CATSAPSTDTQYF; CDR3 DNA: TGTGCCACCAGTGCCCCTAGCACAGATACGCAGTATTTT
J gene: TRBJ2-5; D gene: NA; V gene: TRBV5-1; clone size: many; CDR3 protein: CASSLAGGTQETQYF; CDR3 DNA: TGCGCCAGCAGCTTGGCCGGAGGGACCCAAGAGACCCAGTACTTC
J gene: TRBJ1-1; D gene: NA; V gene: TRBV12-3/TRBV12-4; clone size: NA; CDR3 protein: CASSLLGMGTEAFF; CDR3 DNA: TGTGCCAGCAGTTTATTAGGGATGGGCACTGAAGCTTTCTTT
J gene: TRBJ2-5; D gene: TRBD1; V gene: TRBV9; clone size: medium-sized; CDR3 protein: CASSTLGQSGPNF; CDR3 DNA: TGTGCCAGCAGCACATTGGGACAGAGTGGTCCGAACTTC
J gene: TRBJ2-1; D gene: TRBD1; V gene: TRBV6-4; clone size: many; CDR3 protein: CASSEWDRGINEQFF; CDR3 DNA: TGTGCCAGCAGTGAGTGGGACAGGGGTATCAATGAGCAGTTCTTC
J gene: TRBJ2-4; D gene: TRBD2; V gene: TRBV6-2/TRBV6-3; clone size: many; CDR3 protein: CASSTGLANIQYF; CDR3 DNA: TGTGCCAGCAGCACAGGACTAGCAAACATTCAGTACTTC
J gene: TRBJ2-2; D gene: TRBD2; V gene: TRBV29-1; clone size: NA; CDR3 protein: CSVDTGGAVTGELFF; CDR3 DNA: TGCAGCGTTGACACCGGGGGGGCCGTCACCGGGGAGCTGTTTTTT
J gene: TRBJ2-3; D gene: TRBD1; V gene: TRBV19; clone size: many; CDR3 protein: CASSIATGSTDTQYF; CDR3 DNA: TGTGCCAGTAGTATTGCGACAGGGAGCACAGATACGCAGTATTTT
J gene: TRBJ1-1; D gene: NA; V gene: TRBV2; clone size: many; CDR3 protein: CASSEGRDNTEAFF; CDR3 DNA: TGTGCCAGCAGTGAAGGAAGGGACAACACTGAAGCTTTCTTT
J gene: TRBJ1-3; D gene: NA; V gene: TRBV12-3/TRBV12-4; clone size: many; CDR3 protein: CAIPSLGSSGNTIYF; CDR3 DNA: TGTGCCATTCCGAGTCTTGGGAGCTCTGGAAACACCATATATTTT
J gene: TRBJ2-3; D gene: TRBD2; V gene: TRBV19; clone size: many; CDR3 protein: CASSDQGAGVDTQYF; CDR3 DNA: TGTGCCAGTAGCGACCAGGGAGCGGGGGTAGATACGCAGTATTTT
J gene: TRBJ1-2; D gene: TRBD1; V gene: TRBV18; clone size: many; CDR3 protein: CASSPQTGERGYTF; CDR3 DNA: TGTGCCAGCTCACCCCAGACAGGGGAGCGCGGCTACACCTTC
J gene: TRBJ1-1; D gene: NA; V gene: TRBV5-1; clone size: many; CDR3 protein: CASSLEDARTNTEAFF; CDR3 DNA: TGCGCCAGCAGCTTGGAGGATGCCAGGACGAACACTGAAGCTTTCTTT
J gene: TRBJ1-2; D gene: NA; V gene: TRBV7-6; clone size: few; CDR3 protein: CASSHRTRPPGGPGYTF; CDR3 DNA: TGTGCCAGCAGCCACCGGACCAGGCCCCCAGGCGGACCGGGCTACACCTTC
J gene: TRBJ2-2; D gene: TRBD1; V gene: TRBV7-3; clone size: many; CDR3 protein: CASRTGGAGGELFF; CDR3 DNA: TGTGCCAGTCGGACAGGGGGCGCCGGCGGGGAGCTGTTTTTT
J gene: TRBJ2-2; D gene: NA; V gene: TRBV7-3; clone size: many; CDR3 protein: CASSLGGGDTGELFF; CDR3 DNA: TGTGCCAGCAGCTTGGGTGGCGGGGACACCGGGGAGCTGTTTTTT
J gene: TRBJ1-1; D gene: NA; V gene: TRBV11-2; clone size: many; CDR3 protein: CASSLQDRNTEAFF; CDR3 DNA: TGTGCCAGCAGCTTACAGGACAGGAACACTGAAGCTTTCTTT
J gene: TRBJ1-2; D gene: NA; V gene: TRBV6-1; clone size: few; CDR3 protein: CASSELGLSYGYTF; CDR3 DNA: TGTGCCAGCAGTGAACTGGGCCTTAGCTATGGCTACACCTTC
J gene: TRBJ2-3; D gene: NA; V gene: TRBV7-9; clone size: many; CDR3 protein: CASSLSRAVKETQYF; CDR3 DNA: TGTGCCAGCAGCTTAAGTCGGGCCGTCAAAGAGACGCAGTATTTT
J gene: TRBJ2-2; D gene: NA; V gene: TRBV15; clone size: few; CDR3 protein: CATSRELGDRGGTGELFF; CDR3 DNA: TGTGCCACCAGCAGAGAGTTAGGAGACAGGGGAGGGACCGGGGAGCTGTTTTTT
J gene: TRBJ2-5; D gene: NA; V gene: TRBV11-2; clone size: many; CDR3 protein: CASSLHILAETQYF; CDR3 DNA: TGTGCCAGCAGCCTCCACATCTTGGCGGAGACCCAGTACTTC
J gene: TRBJ2-1; D gene: TRBD1; V gene: TRBV12-3/TRBV12-4; clone size: many; CDR3 protein: CASSFRDREYNEQFF; CDR3 DNA: TGTGCCAGCAGTTTTCGGGACAGGGAGTACAATGAGCAGTTCTTC
J gene: TRBJ1-1; D gene: TRBD1; V gene: TRBV12-3/TRBV12-4; clone size: many; CDR3 protein: CASSLAQTGRTEAFF; CDR3 DNA: TGTGCCAGCAGTTTAGCGCAGACAGGGCGCACTGAAGCTTTCTTT
J gene: TRBJ1-1; D gene: NA; V gene: TRBV7-9; clone size: few; CDR3 protein: CASRRGEPNTEAFF; CDR3 DNA: TGTGCCAGCAGACGTGGGGAACCGAACACTGAAGCTTTCTTT
J gene: TRBJ2-2; D gene: TRBD2; V gene: TRBV5-1; clone size: many; CDR3 protein: CASSPSGGARTGELFF; CDR3 DNA: TGCGCCAGCAGCCCTAGCGGGGGGGCCAGGACCGGGGAGCTGTTTTTT
J gene: TRBJ2-3; D gene: NA; V gene: TRBV6-2/TRBV6-3; clone size: many; CDR3 protein: CASSYSRLEPWTGDTQYF; CDR3 DNA: TGTGCCAGCAGTTACTCAAGACTAGAGCCATGGACGGGGGATACGCAGTATTTT
J gene: TRBJ1-2; D gene: NA; V gene: TRBV6-5; clone size: many; CDR3 protein: CASSYLTGYGAPTF; CDR3 DNA: TGTGCCAGCAGTTATCTGACGGGTTATGGCGCTCCTACCTTC
J gene: TRBJ2-3; D gene: NA; V gene: TRBV20-1; clone size: medium-sized; CDR3 protein: CSARVAHGGATDTQYF; CDR3 DNA: TGCAGTGCTAGAGTTGCCCATGGAGGGGCCACAGATACGCAGTATTTT
J gene: TRBJ2-3; D gene: NA; V gene: TRBV5-4; clone size: many; CDR3 protein: CATSDRRSSSTDTQYF; CDR3 DNA: TGTGCCACGTCAGACAGGAGGTCCTCTAGCACAGATACGCAGTATTTT
J gene: TRBJ2-1; D gene: NA; V gene: TRBV6-4; clone size: many; CDR3 protein: CASSDSLGVDEQFF; CDR3 DNA: TGTGCCAGCAGTGACTCCCTCGGGGTCGATGAGCAGTTCTTC
J gene: TRBJ2-5; D gene: TRBD2; V gene: TRBV12-3/TRBV12-4; clone size: many; CDR3 protein: CASSFPGGRETQYF; CDR3 DNA: TGTGCCAGCAGTTTCCCGGGGGGACGAGAGACCCAGTACTTC
J gene: TRBJ1-5; D gene: NA; V gene: TRBV19; clone size: many; CDR3 protein: CASKPRHYSNQPQHF; CDR3 DNA: TGTGCCAGCAAACCAAGACACTATAGCAATCAGCCCCAGCATTTT
J gene: TRBJ2-1; D gene: TRBD2; V gene: TRBV20-1; clone size: many; CDR3 protein: CSARDQTSRLYSYNEQFF; CDR3 DNA: TGCAGTGCTAGAGATCAGACTAGCAGATTGTACTCCTACAATGAGCAGTTCTTC
J gene: TRBJ2-3; D gene: NA; V gene: TRBV12-3/TRBV12-4; clone size: medium-sized; CDR3 protein: CASRWAGGEDTQYF; CDR3 DNA: TGTGCCAGCCGGTGGGCAGGGGGGGAAGATACGCAGTATTTT
J gene: TRBJ2-2; D gene: TRBD2; V gene: TRBV5-1; clone size: many; CDR3 protein: CASSFGTTNTGELFF; CDR3 DNA: TGCGCCAGCAGCTTCGGGACTACGAACACCGGGGAGCTGTTTTTT
J gene: TRBJ1-6; D gene: NA; V gene: TRBV12-3/TRBV12-4; clone size: NA; CDR3 protein: CASSRGTGSRSPLHF; CDR3 DNA: TGTGCCAGCAGTCGCGGGACCGGCTCTCGCTCACCCCTCCACTTT
J gene: TRBJ1-5; D gene: NA; V gene: TRBV24-1; clone size: few; CDR3 protein: CATSGVSGGNQPQHF; CDR3 DNA: TGTGCCACCAGTGGAGTATCAGGGGGCAATCAGCCCCAGCATTTT
J gene: TRBJ1-5; D gene: NA; V gene: TRBV15; clone size: many; CDR3 protein: CATSRPRTGQPQHF; CDR3 DNA: TGTGCCACCAGCAGACCTAGGACCGGGCAGCCCCAGCATTTT
J gene: TRBJ2-3; D gene: TRBD2; V gene: TRBV5-1; clone size: many; CDR3 protein: CASSLGGGSTDTQYF; CDR3 DNA: TGCGCCAGCAGCTTGGGCGGGGGGAGCACAGATACGCAGTATTTT
J gene: TRBJ1-1; D gene: NA; V gene: TRBV10-3; clone size: many; CDR3 protein: CAISIIQGTEAFF; CDR3 DNA: TGTGCCATCAGCATAATACAGGGCACTGAAGCTTTCTTT
J gene: TRBJ2-3; D gene: TRBD2; V gene: TRBV5-1; clone size: medium-sized; CDR3 protein: CASRIAGGRTDTQYF; CDR3 DNA: TGCGCCAGCAGGATAGCGGGGGGGCGCACAGATACGCAGTATTTT
J gene: TRBJ1-4; D gene: NA; V gene: TRBV4-1; clone size: many; CDR3 protein: CASSQIGAASNEKLFF; CDR3 DNA: TGCGCCAGCAGCCAAATAGGGGCAGCCTCTAATGAAAAACTGTTTTTT
J gene: TRBJ2-2; D gene: NA; V gene: TRBV2; clone size: many; CDR3 protein: CASGGTTNTGELFF; CDR3 DNA: TGTGCCAGCGGAGGGACAACGAACACCGGGGAGCTGTTTTTT
J gene: TRBJ1-3; D gene: NA; V gene: TRBV5-1; clone size: many; CDR3 protein: CASSSGDYSGNTIYF; CDR3 DNA: TGCGCCAGCAGCTCAGGAGATTACTCTGGAAACACCATATATTTT
J gene: TRBJ1-5; D gene: NA; V gene: TRBV20-1; clone size: many; CDR3 protein: CSARDTGSNHQPQHF; CDR3 DNA: TGCAGTGCTAGAGATACGGGCAGTAATCATCAGCCCCAGCATTTT
J gene: TRBJ2-1; D gene: NA; V gene: TRBV18; clone size: many; CDR3 protein: CASSPRDTVNEQFF; CDR3 DNA: TGTGCCAGCTCACCCCGGGACACTGTCAATGAGCAGTTCTTC